This TCR beta chain was retrieved from a study of blood T cell repertoires in COVID-19. Study in general: Samples taken during acute and convalescent COVID-19 were collected in the United States, Italy and Spain.

The CDR3 extends over 16 amino acids. In germline, CDR1 is MNHEY, CDR2 SMNVEV (reference sequence). J lost 2 bases, V lost 5 bases, and 11 bases had no gene match. In the original analysis: Estimated nucleated cell counts came from reference gene primer amplification. Libraries were prepared by immunoSEQ multiplex PCR; TCRdb keeps only in-frame clonotypes and omits some of them. D and trimming come from the DNA, and the V and J calls and clone size come from that table. The table includes roughly 220,000 clones, 81% detected once. The TCR sequence derives from a woman of 80 years or more with COVID-19, enrolled during active disease. Sequencing input: peripheral blood. The rearrangement links TRBV27 to TRBJ2-7; the match to TRBD1 covers 8 bases. CDR3 nucleotide sequence: TGTGCCAGCAGTCCCAGGACAGGGCGCCCTACCTACGAGCAGTACTTC. Translated: CASSPRTGRPTYEQYF.